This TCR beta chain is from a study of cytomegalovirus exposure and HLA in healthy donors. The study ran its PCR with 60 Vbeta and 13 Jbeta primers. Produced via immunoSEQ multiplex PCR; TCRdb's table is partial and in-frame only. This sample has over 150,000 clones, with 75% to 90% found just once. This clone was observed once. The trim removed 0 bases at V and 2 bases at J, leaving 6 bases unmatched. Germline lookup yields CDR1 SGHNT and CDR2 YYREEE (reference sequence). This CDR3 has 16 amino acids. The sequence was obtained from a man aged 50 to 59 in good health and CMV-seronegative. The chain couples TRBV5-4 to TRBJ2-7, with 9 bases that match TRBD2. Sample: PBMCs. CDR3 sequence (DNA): TGTGCCAGCAGCTTGGGGAGCGGGGGGTCAACCTACGAGCAGTACTTC. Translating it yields CASSLGSGGSTYEQYF.